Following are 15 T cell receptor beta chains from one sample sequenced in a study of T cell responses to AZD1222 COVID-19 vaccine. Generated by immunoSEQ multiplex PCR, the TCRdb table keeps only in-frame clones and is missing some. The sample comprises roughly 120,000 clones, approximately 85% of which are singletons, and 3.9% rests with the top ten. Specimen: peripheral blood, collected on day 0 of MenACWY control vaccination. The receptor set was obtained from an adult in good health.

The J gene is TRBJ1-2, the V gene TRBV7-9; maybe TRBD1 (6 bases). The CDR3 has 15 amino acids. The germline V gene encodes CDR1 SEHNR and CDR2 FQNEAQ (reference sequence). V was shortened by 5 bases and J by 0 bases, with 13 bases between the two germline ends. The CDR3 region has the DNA TGTGCCAGCAGCCCCCAAGGGGGGGCTAACTATGGCTACACCTTC. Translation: CASSPQGGANYGYTF. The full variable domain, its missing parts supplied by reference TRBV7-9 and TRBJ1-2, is DTGVSQNPRHKITKRGQNVTFRCDPISEHNRLYWYRQTLGQGPEFLTYFQNEAQLEKSRLLSDRFSAERPKGSFSTLEIQRTEQGDSAMYLCASSPQGGANYGYTFGSGTRLTVV.

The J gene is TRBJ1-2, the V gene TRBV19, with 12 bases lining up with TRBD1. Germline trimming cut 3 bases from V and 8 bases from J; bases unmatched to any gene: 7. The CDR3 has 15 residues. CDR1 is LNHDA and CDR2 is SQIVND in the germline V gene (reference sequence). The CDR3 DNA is TGTGCCAGTAGTATGGGACAGGGGGCACAACTAGGCTACACCTTC. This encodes CASSMGQGAQLGYTF.

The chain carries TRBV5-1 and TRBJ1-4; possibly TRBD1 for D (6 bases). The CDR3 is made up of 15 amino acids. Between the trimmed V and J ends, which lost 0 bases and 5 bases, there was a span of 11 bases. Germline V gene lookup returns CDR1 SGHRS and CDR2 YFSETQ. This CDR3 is CASSLAEGVNEKLFF. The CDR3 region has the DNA TGCGCCAGCAGCTTGGCCGAGGGGGTAAATGAAAAACTGTTTTTT.

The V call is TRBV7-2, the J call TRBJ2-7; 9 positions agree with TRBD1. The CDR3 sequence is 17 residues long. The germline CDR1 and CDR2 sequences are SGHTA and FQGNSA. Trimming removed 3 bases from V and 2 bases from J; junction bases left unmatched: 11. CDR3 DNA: TGTGCCAGCAGCTTTTTTTCCGGGACAGGGACTCCCTACGAGCAGTACTTC. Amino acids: CASSFFSGTGTPYEQYF.

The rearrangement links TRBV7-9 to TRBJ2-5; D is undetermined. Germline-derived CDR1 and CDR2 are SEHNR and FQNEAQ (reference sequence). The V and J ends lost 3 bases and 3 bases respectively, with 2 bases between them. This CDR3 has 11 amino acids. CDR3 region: CASSFKETQYF. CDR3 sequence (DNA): TGTGCCAGCAGCTTTAAAGAGACCCAGTACTTC.

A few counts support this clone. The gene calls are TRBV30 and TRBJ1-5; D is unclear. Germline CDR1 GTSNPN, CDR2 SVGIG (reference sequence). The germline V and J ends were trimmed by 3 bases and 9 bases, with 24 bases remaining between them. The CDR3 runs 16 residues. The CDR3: CAWSETPRLPLPPQHF. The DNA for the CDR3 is TGTGCCTGGAGCGAAACTCCCCGCCTCCCGCTCCCGCCCCAGCATTTT.

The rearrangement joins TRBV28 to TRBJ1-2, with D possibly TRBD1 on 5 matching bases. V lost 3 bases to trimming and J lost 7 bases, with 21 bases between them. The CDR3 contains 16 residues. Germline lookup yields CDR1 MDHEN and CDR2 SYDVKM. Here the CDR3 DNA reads TGTGCCAGCAGTTTGGTAGGGGTAATGGGCGGATTTGGCTACACCTTC. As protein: CASSLVGVMGGFGYTF.

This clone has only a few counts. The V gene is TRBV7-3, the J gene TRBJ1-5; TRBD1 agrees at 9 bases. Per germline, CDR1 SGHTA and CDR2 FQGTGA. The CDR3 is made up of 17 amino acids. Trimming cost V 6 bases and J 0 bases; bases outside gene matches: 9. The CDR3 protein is CASRPGQGYYSNQPQHF. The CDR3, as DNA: TGTGCCAGCAGACCGGGACAGGGCTACTATAGCAATCAGCCCCAGCATTTT.

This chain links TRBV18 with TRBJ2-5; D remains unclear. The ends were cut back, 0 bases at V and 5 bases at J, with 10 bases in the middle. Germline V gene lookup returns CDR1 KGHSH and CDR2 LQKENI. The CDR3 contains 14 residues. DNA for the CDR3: TGTGCCAGCTCACCACCTGTAGGGAAGGAGACCCAGTACTTC. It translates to CASSPPVGKETQYF.

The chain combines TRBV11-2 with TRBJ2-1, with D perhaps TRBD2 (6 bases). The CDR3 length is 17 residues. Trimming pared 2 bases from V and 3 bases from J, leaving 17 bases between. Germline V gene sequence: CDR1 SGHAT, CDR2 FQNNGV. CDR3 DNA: TGTGCCAGCAGCTTACTACTGGCCGGGGGAGGCTACAATGAGCAGTTCTTC. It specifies CASSLLLAGGGYNEQFF.

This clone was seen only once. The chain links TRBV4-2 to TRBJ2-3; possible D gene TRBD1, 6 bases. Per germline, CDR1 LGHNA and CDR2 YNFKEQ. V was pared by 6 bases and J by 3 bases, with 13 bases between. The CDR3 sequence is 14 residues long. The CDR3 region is CASRPGVKTDTQYF. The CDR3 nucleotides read TGTGCCAGCAGACCAGGGGTCAAAACAGATACGCAGTATTTT.

CDR3 coding DNA: TGTGCCAGCAGCTTACAAGGGGGGGCTAGCACAGATACGCAGTATTTT. Encoded protein: CASSLQGGASTDTQYF. The chain is built from TRBV7-3 and TRBJ2-3, with a tentative D call TRBD2 (7 bases). Germline values: CDR1 SGHTA, CDR2 FQGTGA. Trimming stripped 2 bases from V and 0 bases from J, with 12 bases between. The CDR3 sequence is 16 residues long.

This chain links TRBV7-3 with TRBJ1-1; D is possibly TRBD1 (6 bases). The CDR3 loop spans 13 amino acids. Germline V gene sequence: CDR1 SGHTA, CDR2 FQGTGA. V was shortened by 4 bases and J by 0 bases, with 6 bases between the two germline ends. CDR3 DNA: TGTGCCAGCAGCTCAGGGGTGAACACTGAAGCTTTCTTT. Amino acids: CASSSGVNTEAFF. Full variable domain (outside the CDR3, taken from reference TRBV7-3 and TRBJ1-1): GAGVSQTPSNKVTEKGKYVELRCDPISGHTALYWYRQSLGQGPEFLIYFQGTGAADDSGLPNDRFFAVRPEGSVSTLKIQRTERGDSAVYLCASSSGVNTEAFFGQGTRLTVV.

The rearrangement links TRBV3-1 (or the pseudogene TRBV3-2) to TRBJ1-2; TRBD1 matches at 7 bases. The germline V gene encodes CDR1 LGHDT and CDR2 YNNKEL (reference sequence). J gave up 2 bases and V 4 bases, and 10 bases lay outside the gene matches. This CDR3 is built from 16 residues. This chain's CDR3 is CASSPVMGTANYGYTF. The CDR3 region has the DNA TGTGCCAGCAGCCCGGTCATGGGGACAGCCAACTATGGCTACACCTTC.

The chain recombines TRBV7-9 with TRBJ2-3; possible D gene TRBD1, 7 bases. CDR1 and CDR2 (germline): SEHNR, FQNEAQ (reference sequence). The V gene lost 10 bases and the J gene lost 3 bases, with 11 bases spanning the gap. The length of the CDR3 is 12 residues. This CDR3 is CATRGETDTQYF. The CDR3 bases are TGTGCCACCAGGGGGGAGACAGATACGCAGTATTTT.